This T cell receptor beta chain is from a study of OX40 agonist ivuxolimab in advanced cancers. Turning to this clone: Its antigen is unidentified.

Study results and limitations: Some patients without response likewise showed low normalized clonal expansion. CD8+ T cells averaged more expanded clones than CD4+.

The method was immunoSEQ multiplex PCR; TCRdb's version includes in-frame clones alone and lacks a portion of them. The data contain approximately 68,000 clones, around 86% of them seen just once; the ten biggest clones take up 0.68%. V was cut by 5 bases and J by 1 base, with 13 bases left in between. Germline V gene lookup returns CDR1 SGHTA and CDR2 FQGNSA. The CDR3 sequence is 15 residues long. This material consisted of CD4+ or CD8+ T cells sorted from blood, taken in a trial of the OX40 agonist ivuxolimab. The chain combines TRBV7-2 with TRBJ2-3; tentatively, D is TRBD1 or TRBD2 (6 bases each). The receptor was derived from an adult with an advanced solid tumor such as melanoma, head and neck, liver or kidney cancer. CDR3 residues: CASSPGASGTDTQYF. CDR3 coding DNA: TGTGCCAGCAGCCCAGGGGCTAGCGGCACAGATACGCAGTATTTT.